This is a list of T cell receptor beta chains from one sample in a study of blood T cell repertoires in COVID-19. TCRdb's table, derived via immunoSEQ multiplex PCR, lists solely in-frame clones and lacks some. Of about 170,000 clones in the sample, 65% to 80% were seen once. The sequencing sample was made of PBMCs or T cells enriched from blood (not recorded which). Receptors originate from a woman in her sixties or seventies in a cohort exposed to, infected with or recovered from COVID-19 (not recorded which). CDR3s include the opening cysteine and the closing phenylalanine or tryptophan. D genes are given only for firm matches. Clone size appears in some rows only: once, few, many, or a class for an expanded clone.

cdr3_aa: CASSLNAGAYEQYF
cdr3_nt: TGTGCCAGCAGCTTAAATGCGGGTGCCTACGAGCAGTACTTC
j_call: TRBJ2-7
clone_size: .
v_call: TRBV7-8
d_call: .

cdr3_aa: CASTDRGGQGPTNQPQHF
cdr3_nt: TGTGCCAGCACCGATCGAGGGGGACAGGGACCGACGAATCAGCCCCAGCATTTT
j_call: TRBJ1-5
clone_size: .
v_call: TRBV21-1
d_call: .

cdr3_aa: CASSPPGGLKTQYF
cdr3_nt: TGTGCCAGCTCACCGCCGGGAGGGTTAAAGACCCAGTACTTC
j_call: TRBJ2-5
clone_size: .
v_call: TRBV18
d_call: TRBD2

cdr3_aa: CASSSMGSGPGEQYF
cdr3_nt: TGTGCCAGCAGTTCCATGGGCTCCGGACCGGGGGAGCAGTACTTC
j_call: TRBJ2-7
clone_size: .
v_call: TRBV28
d_call: .

cdr3_aa: CASRTVSGPQHF
cdr3_nt: TGTGCCAGTCGGACAGTCTCAGGGCCCCAGCATTTT
j_call: TRBJ1-5
clone_size: .
v_call: TRBV6-5
d_call: .

cdr3_aa: CASSTADTQYF
cdr3_nt: TGTGCCAGTAGTACCGCAGATACGCAGTATTTT
j_call: TRBJ2-3
clone_size: .
v_call: TRBV19
d_call: .

cdr3_aa: CASSQASSYNSPLHF
cdr3_nt: TGTGCCAGCAGCCAAGCTAGCTCCTATAATTCACCCCTCCACTTT
j_call: TRBJ1-6
clone_size: .
v_call: TRBV3-1/TRBV3-2
d_call: .

cdr3_aa: CASTLQVPSPPQHF
cdr3_nt: TGTGCCAGCACCTTACAGGTCCCCTCGCCGCCCCAGCATTTT
j_call: TRBJ1-5
clone_size: .
v_call: TRBV28
d_call: .

cdr3_aa: CASSPHRAGTEAFF
cdr3_nt: TGTGCCAGCAGCCCCCACAGGGCTGGCACTGAAGCTTTCTTT
j_call: TRBJ1-1
clone_size: .
v_call: TRBV9
d_call: .

cdr3_aa: CATERGRREQYF
cdr3_nt: TGTGCCACTGAAAGGGGCCGTCGGGAGCAGTACTTC
j_call: TRBJ2-7
clone_size: .
v_call: TRBV2
d_call: .

cdr3_aa: CASISGTGSYNEQFF
cdr3_nt: TGCGCCAGCATCTCGGGGACAGGAAGCTACAATGAGCAGTTCTTC
j_call: TRBJ2-1
clone_size: .
v_call: TRBV5-1
d_call: TRBD1

cdr3_aa: CASSRELGTNSPLHF
cdr3_nt: TGTGCCAGCAGCCGGGAGCTGGGCACAAATTCACCCCTCCACTTT
j_call: TRBJ1-6
clone_size: .
v_call: TRBV5-4
d_call: .

cdr3_aa: CASSPTQGDYNEQFF
cdr3_nt: TGTGCCAGCTCACCAACACAGGGGGACTACAATGAGCAGTTCTTC
j_call: TRBJ2-1
clone_size: .
v_call: TRBV18
d_call: TRBD1

cdr3_aa: CASSSRSQQGYSNQPQHF
cdr3_nt: TGTGCCAGCAGCTCGAGAAGCCAACAGGGTTATAGCAATCAGCCCCAGCATTTT
j_call: TRBJ1-5
clone_size: .
v_call: TRBV11-2
d_call: .

cdr3_aa: CASSLDSYYGYTF
cdr3_nt: TGTGCCAGCAGCCTCGACAGTTACTATGGCTACACCTTC
j_call: TRBJ1-2
clone_size: once
v_call: TRBV7-2
d_call: .

cdr3_aa: CASSPGSTNYGYTF
cdr3_nt: TGTGCCAGCTCCCCGGGGTCTACTAACTATGGCTACACCTTC
j_call: TRBJ1-2
clone_size: .
v_call: TRBV18
d_call: .